Listed below are T cell receptor beta chains from one sample, sequenced in a study of T cells in localized non-small cell lung cancer. TCRdb's table, derived via immunoSEQ multiplex PCR, lists solely in-frame clones and lacks some. The repertoire consists of 6,500 to 10,000 clones, with over 75% occurring once and the leading ten covering approximately 30%. This sample comprised peripheral blood, obtained before any cancer treatment. The receptors come from a male donor aged 60 or over with stage III lung adenocarcinoma. Each CDR3 is given with its conserved first and last residue. A D gene is named only where the DNA matches it firmly.

>TRBJ2-2|TRBV5-5|NA
TGTGCCAGCAGCTTGGCGACGGGGACCGGGGAGCTGTTTTTT
CASSLATGTGELFF
>TRBJ2-7|TRBV11-3|NA
TGTGCCAGCAGCGAAGGTGCAAACGAGCAGTACTTC
CASSEGANEQYF
>TRBJ1-1|TRBV29-1|TRBD1
TGCAGCCACCGGACAGGGGGAGCGAAAGCTTTCTTT
CSHRTGGAKAFF
>TRBJ2-4|TRBV5-6|NA
TGTGCCAGCAGCTTGGTACGGGAGATGGCCAAAAACATTCAGTACTTC
CASSLVREMAKNIQYF
>TRBJ1-6|TRBV30|NA
TGTGCCTGGATCCACCCGAGCTCCTATAATTCACCCCTCCACTTT
CAWIHPSSYNSPLHF
>TRBJ2-5|TRBV5-1|NA
TGCGCCAGCAGCTTGCGCGCCCCCGACCAGGGGGAGACCCAGTACTTC
CASSLRAPDQGETQYF
>TRBJ2-7|TRBV18|NA
TGTGCCAGCTCACCGGACAGTTTCCCTAAAAACTTC
CASSPDSFPKNF
>TRBJ2-7|TRBV7-7|NA
TGTGCCAGCAGCTTAGGGCAGGGCGACGAGCAGTACTTC
CASSLGQGDEQYF
>TRBJ2-1|TRBV9|NA
TGTGCCAGCAGTGTCAGAGGGGTGGATGAGCAGTTCTTC
CASSVRGVDEQFF
>TRBJ2-7|TRBV27|NA
TGTGCCAGCGGCTACGAGCAGTACTTC
CASGYEQYF
>TRBJ2-7|TRBV6-5|NA
TGTGCCAGCAGTTACTCGGGGGCGGGTACCTACGAGCAGTACTTC
CASSYSGAGTYEQYF
>TRBJ2-2|TRBV7-8|TRBD2
TGTGCCAGCAGCTTAATAGGGACTAGCGGACTAACCGGGGAGCTGTTTTTT
CASSLIGTSGLTGELFF
>TRBJ2-7|TRBV2|TRBD1
TGTGCCAGCAGTGTAGGACAGGCCTACGAGCAGTACTTC
CASSVGQAYEQYF
>TRBJ1-5|TRBV7-6|NA
TGTGCCAGCAGCTTAGTCCCTGGGGATGGCAATCAGCCCCAGCATTTT
CASSLVPGDGNQPQHF
>TRBJ1-1|TRBV29-1|TRBD1
TGCAGCGTGAGGGGACAGATGAACACTGAAGCTTTCTTT
CSVRGQMNTEAFF
>TRBJ1-6|TRBV7-8|NA
TGTGCCAGCATGAAGGCCCTTAATTCACCCCTCCACTTT
CASMKALNSPLHF
>TRBJ1-2|TRBV28|NA
TGTGCCAGCAGGCAGGACCTGGCTAACTATGGCTACACCTTC
CASRQDLANYGYTF
>TRBJ1-5|TRBV28|TRBD1
TGTGCCAGTCACGACAGGGGAGGGGGTTATAGCAATCAGCCCCAGCATTTT
CASHDRGGGYSNQPQHF